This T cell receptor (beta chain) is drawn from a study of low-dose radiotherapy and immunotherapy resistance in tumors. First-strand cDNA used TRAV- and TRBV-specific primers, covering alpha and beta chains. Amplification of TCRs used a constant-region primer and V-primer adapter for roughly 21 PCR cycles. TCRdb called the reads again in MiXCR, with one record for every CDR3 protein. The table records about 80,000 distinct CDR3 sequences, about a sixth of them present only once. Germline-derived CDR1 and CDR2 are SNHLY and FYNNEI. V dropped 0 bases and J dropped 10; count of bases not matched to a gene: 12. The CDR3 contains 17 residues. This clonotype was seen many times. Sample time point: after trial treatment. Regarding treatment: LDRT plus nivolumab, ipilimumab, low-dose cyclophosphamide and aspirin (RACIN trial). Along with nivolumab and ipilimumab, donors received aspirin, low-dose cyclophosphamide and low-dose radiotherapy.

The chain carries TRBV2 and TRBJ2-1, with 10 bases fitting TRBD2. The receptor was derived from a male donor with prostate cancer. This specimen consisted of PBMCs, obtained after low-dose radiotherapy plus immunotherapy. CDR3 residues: CASSEAPPLAGSREQFF. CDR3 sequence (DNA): TGTGCCAGCAGTGAAGCGCCTCCACTAGCGGGGAGTAGGGAGCAGTTCTTC.